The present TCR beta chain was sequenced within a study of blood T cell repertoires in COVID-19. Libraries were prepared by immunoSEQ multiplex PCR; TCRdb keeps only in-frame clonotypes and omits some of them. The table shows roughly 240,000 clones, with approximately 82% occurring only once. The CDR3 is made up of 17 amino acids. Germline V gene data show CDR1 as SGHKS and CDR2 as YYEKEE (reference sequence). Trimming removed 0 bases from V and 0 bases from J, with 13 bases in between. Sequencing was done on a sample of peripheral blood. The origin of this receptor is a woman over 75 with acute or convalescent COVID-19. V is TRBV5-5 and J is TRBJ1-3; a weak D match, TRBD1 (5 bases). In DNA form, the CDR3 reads TGTGCCAGCAGCTTGGTTCCCTGGCAGGGCTCTGGAAACACCATATATTTT. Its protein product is CASSLVPWQGSGNTIYF.